A single sample is the source of the 28 T cell receptor beta chains below, sequenced in a study of technical replicates of blood from several donors. Profiled with immunoSEQ multiplex PCR; TCRdb holds only in-frame clones, not every one. The table records almost 90,000 clones, just under 95% of them present only once. The sample comprised T cells isolated from PBMCs. The origin of the receptors is a human donor in good health.

This clone was detected only once. J is TRBJ2-1 and V is TRBV5-4; possible D gene TRBD1, 6 bases. The CDR3 sequence is 15 residues long. V was cut by 1 base and J by 6 bases, with 14 bases left in between. The germline CDR1 and CDR2 sequences are SGHNT and YYREEE (reference sequence). The CDR3 DNA reads as TGTGCCAGCAGCTTGAGTGGGGGCGGGCTCAATGAGCAGTTCTTC. It translates to CASSLSGGGLNEQFF.

The rearrangement joins TRBV19 to TRBJ1-2; D ambiguous. The CDR3 is made up of 12 amino acids. The V gene lost 5 bases and the J gene lost 8 bases, with 12 bases spanning the gap. The V gene's germline CDR1 is LNHDA and CDR2 SQIVND (reference sequence). The CDR3 here is CASSSRERGYTF. The CDR3 coding sequence is TGTGCCAGTAGTTCCCGTGAACGGGGCTACACCTTC.

In DNA form, the CDR3 reads TGCGCCAGCAGCTTGGCAAGCCTAGACAATGAGCAGTTCTTC. The encoded protein is CASSLASLDNEQFF. V gene TRBV5-1 combines with J gene TRBJ2-1; D is ambiguous. Germline V gives CDR1 SGHRS, CDR2 YFSETQ. V lost 0 bases, J lost 5 bases, and 9 bases lay in between. The CDR3 covers 14 residues.

The chain is built from TRBV15 and TRBJ2-3; weak D call: TRBD1 (6 bases). The germline gives CDR1 LNHNV, CDR2 YYDKDF (reference sequence). CDR3 length equals 14 residues. Trimming stripped 3 bases from V and 2 bases from J, with 9 bases between. The chain's CDR3 is CATSSYRDTDTQYF. The CDR3, as DNA: TGTGCCACCAGCAGTTACAGGGACACAGATACGCAGTATTTT.

The V call is TRBV21-1, the J call TRBJ1-1; TRBD1 is the table's D call and was not checked against the DNA. TRBV21-1 is reported as a pseudogene. The CDR3 covers 15 residues. The CDR3 sequence: CASTQGDRMNTEAFF. Here the CDR3 DNA reads TGTGCCAGCACCCAAGGGGACAGAATGAACACTGAAGCTTTCTTT.

The chain employs TRBV7-9 and TRBJ1-2; D remains ambiguous. This CDR3 contains 14 residues. Germline values: CDR1 SEHNR, CDR2 FQNEAQ (reference sequence). V was pared by 2 bases and J by 4 bases, with 11 bases between. The CDR3 coding sequence is TGTGCCAGCAGCTTACAGCCACAGACCTATGGCTACACCTTC. Translation: CASSLQPQTYGYTF.

V usage is TRBV7-9 and J usage is TRBJ1-2; maybe TRBD1 (6 bases). The CDR3 totals 12 residues. The germline CDR1 and CDR2 sequences are SEHNR and FQNEAQ (reference sequence). The V end was cut by 6 bases, the J end by 8 bases, with 13 bases between. The CDR3 spells CASSQQGGGYTF. CDR3 nucleotide sequence: TGTGCCAGCAGTCAACAGGGTGGAGGCTACACCTTC.

This clone was counted once. The genes are TRBV7-9 and TRBJ2-1; tentatively, D is TRBD1 (5 bases). CDR3 length equals 14 residues. The V and J ends lost 9 bases and 1 base respectively, with 13 bases between them. The germline V gene encodes CDR1 SEHNR and CDR2 FQNEAQ (reference sequence). CDR3 in DNA: TGTGCCAGTCAACAGGCGAGGTCCTACAATGAGCAGTTCTTC. It specifies CASQQARSYNEQFF.

The V gene is TRBV5-1, the J gene TRBJ2-5; the match to TRBD1 covers 9 bases. The CDR3 is 15 residues long. Looked up from germline, CDR1 is SGHRS and CDR2 is YFSETQ. Losses at the gene ends were 0 bases for V and 2 bases for J; bases not matched to a gene: 2. In nucleotides, the CDR3 is TGCGCCAGCAGCTTGGTGGGACAGGGTCAAGAGACCCAGTACTTC. Translating it yields CASSLVGQGQETQYF.

The gene calls are TRBV5-6 and TRBJ2-7, with unresolved D. V was shortened by 4 bases and J by 5 bases, with 13 bases between the two germline ends. The CDR3 has 13 residues. CDR1 is SGHDT, CDR2 YYEEEE, per germline. The CDR3 DNA reads TGTGCCAGCAGCCCCCGTTGGGCAGACGAGCAGTACTTC. This codes for CASSPRWADEQYF.

The chain recombines TRBV7-2 with TRBJ2-1, with 7 positions matching TRBD2. The CDR3 has 14 amino acids. The germline CDR1 and CDR2 sequences are SGHTA and FQGNSA. V was clipped by 1 base and J by 4 bases; unmatched bases: 1. The CDR3 DNA reads as TGTGCCAGCAGCTTAGACGGGGGGTACAATGAGCAGTTCTTC. This sequence encodes CASSLDGGYNEQFF.

V and J are TRBV2 and TRBJ2-2, with 8 bases matching TRBD1. The length of the CDR3 is 13 residues. J lost 12 bases, V lost 5 bases, and 8 bases had no gene match. Looked up from germline, CDR1 is SNHLY and CDR2 is FYNNEI. The DNA for the CDR3 is TGTGCCAGCAGTCCGGGACAGGCGCGAAAGCTGTTTTTT. The encoded protein is CASSPGQARKLFF.

The chain carries TRBV25-1 and TRBJ2-1; TRBD1 agrees at 8 bases. CDR1 and CDR2 from the germline V gene are MGHDK and SYGVNS. The CDR3 consists of 18 residues. Losses at the gene ends were 1 base for V and 0 bases for J; bases not matched to a gene: 8. Written as DNA, the CDR3 is TGTGCCAGCAGTGAATTATCCCGGACAGGGCCCTCCTACAATGAGCAGTTCTTC. Translating gives CASSELSRTGPSYNEQFF.

This chain joins TRBV11-2 and TRBJ2-3; TRBD1 matches at 7 bases. The CDR3 length is 16 residues. Trimming cost V 4 bases and J 5 bases; bases outside gene matches: 12. Germline V gene sequence: CDR1 SGHAT, CDR2 FQNNGV. In DNA, the CDR3 is TGTGCCAGCAGCTCCAGACTGCAGGGGGTAGAAGATACGCAGTATTTT. This sequence encodes CASSSRLQGVEDTQYF.

The chain couples TRBV18 to TRBJ1-4, with D uncertain. Germline assignment: CDR1 KGHSH and CDR2 LQKENI. The CDR3 has 15 amino acids. Trimming pared 2 bases from V and 1 base from J, leaving 8 bases between. The CDR3 region has the DNA TGTGCCAGCTCACCAAAATTAGTAACTAATGAAAAACTGTTTTTT. It encodes CASSPKLVTNEKLFF.

The chain employs TRBV19 and TRBJ2-7, with a tentative D call TRBD1 (6 bases). The CDR3 totals 13 residues. V lost 5 bases and J 1 base, leaving 9 bases between the germline ends. From germline, CDR1 is LNHDA and CDR2 SQIVND (reference sequence). CDR3 protein: CASSGGRSYEQYF. CDR3 DNA: TGTGCCAGTAGTGGGGGCCGGTCCTACGAGCAGTACTTC.

The chain recombines TRBV2 with TRBJ1-1; D is perhaps TRBD1 (6 bases). Germline CDR1 is SNHLY and CDR2 is FYNNEI. V shed 6 bases and J shed 11 bases, with 16 bases lying between them. The CDR3 sequence is 12 residues long. CDR3: CASRYIQGEAFF. The DNA for the CDR3 is TGTGCCAGCAGGTATATACAGGGAGAGGCTTTCTTT.

This clone was counted once. The chain carries TRBV7-2 and TRBJ2-3; D call uncertain. The CDR3 contains 12 residues. Per germline, CDR1 SGHTA and CDR2 FQGNSA. V lost 5 bases to trimming and J lost 6 bases, with 9 bases between them. CDR3 region: CASSRNGDTQYF. For the CDR3, the DNA is TGTGCCAGCAGCCGCAACGGGGATACGCAGTATTTT.

This clone was found once. The chain employs TRBV9 and TRBJ2-7; TRBD2 matches 7 bases. V was clipped by 2 bases and J by 3 bases; unmatched bases: 2. Looked up from germline, CDR1 is SGDLS and CDR2 is YYNGEE. This CDR3 is built from 13 residues. The DNA of the CDR3 is TGTGCCAGCAGCGTGTTAGCGGGCTACGAGCAGTACTTC. Protein: CASSVLAGYEQYF.

The count of this clone is one. The chain uses TRBV4-1 and TRBJ2-1, with TRBD2 matching 9 bases. Germline V CDR1 and CDR2: MGHRA, YSYEKL. The CDR3 is 14 amino acids. The V segment lost 1 base and the J segment 5 bases; nucleotides outside the gene matches: 0. The CDR3 DNA follows: TGCGCCAGCAGCCAAGGGACTAGCGACAATGAGCAGTTCTTC. Translation gives CASSQGTSDNEQFF.

The V and J genes are TRBV5-5 and TRBJ1-2; D is undetermined. The V end lost 6 bases, the J end lost 5 bases, and 23 bases lay between the germline ends. This CDR3 has 16 residues. CDR1 and CDR2 (germline): SGHKS, YYEKEE (reference sequence). The chain's CDR3 is CASIVDATGGPYGYTF. The CDR3 DNA sequence: TGTGCCAGCATCGTGGACGCCACCGGAGGGCCTTATGGCTACACCTTC.

The rearrangement uses TRBV7-2 and TRBJ2-1; tentatively, D is TRBD2 (7 bases). V gave up 0 bases and J gave up 7 bases, with 13 bases separating them. Germline CDR1 is SGHTA and CDR2 is FQGNSA. The CDR3 loop spans 15 amino acids. The CDR3 nucleotides are TGTGCCAGCAGCTTAGCGGGGGGGCTAGCGAATGAGCAGTTCTTC. Translating gives CASSLAGGLANEQFF.

The chain employs TRBV30 and TRBJ1-5, with D maybe TRBD1 (5 bases). Germline loops: CDR1 GTSNPN, CDR2 SVGIG (reference sequence). Deletions cut 0 bases from V and 9 bases from J, with 15 bases between. The CDR3 extends over 14 amino acids. The CDR3 region is CAWSVGRGRTPQHF. The CDR3 DNA follows: TGTGCCTGGAGTGTTGGAAGGGGAAGGACGCCCCAGCATTTT.

The CDR3 sequence: CASSPGQAFLTNSPLHF. The CDR3 nucleotides are TGTGCCAGTAGCCCCGGACAGGCCTTTCTAACGAATTCACCCCTCCACTTT. This chain links TRBV19 with TRBJ1-6; 7 bases line up with TRBD1. V dropped 6 bases and J dropped 7; count of bases not matched to a gene: 15. Per the germline V gene, CDR1 is LNHDA and CDR2 is SQIVND (reference sequence). This CDR3 contains 17 residues.

The chain employs TRBV25-1 and TRBJ1-6; possible D gene TRBD1, 5 bases. Looked up from germline, CDR1 is MGHDK and CDR2 is SYGVNS. V was trimmed by 9 bases and J by 6 bases, leaving 15 bases between them. The CDR3 loop spans 14 amino acids. CDR3 sequence (DNA): TGTGCCAGTCTCGGGACTGCCCGTAATTCACCCCTCCACTTT. This gives the protein CASLGTARNSPLHF. The full variable domain, in which reference TRBV25-1 and TRBJ1-6 provide the parts outside the CDR3, is EADIYQTPRYLVIGTGKKITLECSQTMGHDKMYWYQQDPGMELHLIHYSYGVNSTEKGDLSSESTVSRIRTEHFPLTLESARPSHTSQYLCASLGTARNSPLHFGNGTRLTVT.

The J gene is TRBJ1-2, the V gene TRBV30; 9 positions match TRBD1. The germline V gene encodes CDR1 GTSNPN and CDR2 SVGIG (reference sequence). After removal of 5 bases from V and 4 bases from J, the junction contained 8 bases not matched to a gene. This CDR3 has 14 residues. The DNA of the CDR3 is TGTGCCTGGGGGTGGACAGGGGAGACCTATGGCTACACCTTC. Protein sequence: CAWGWTGETYGYTF.

V usage is TRBV29-1 and J usage is TRBJ2-1; D is ambiguous. The germline V gene has CDR1 SQVTM and CDR2 ANQGSEA. CDR3 length: 12 amino acids. V lost 4 bases, J lost 6 bases, and 10 bases lay in between. CDR3 in amino acids: CSVAAQFNEQFF. CDR3 nucleotide sequence: TGCAGCGTTGCGGCACAGTTCAATGAGCAGTTCTTC.

The genes are TRBV30 and TRBJ2-2; D is unclear. CDR1 and CDR2 from the germline V gene are GTSNPN and SVGIG (reference sequence). The germline V and J ends were trimmed by 5 bases and 2 bases, with 6 bases remaining between them. This CDR3 has 12 amino acids. The CDR3 region is CAWDINTGELFF. The CDR3 nucleotides are TGTGCCTGGGACATTAACACCGGGGAGCTGTTTTTT.